These 27 T cell receptor beta chains came from one sample sequenced in a study of CXCR3-negative and CXCR3-positive naive CD8 T cells. Study-wide results and caveats: TRB CDR3s were more hydrophobic in CXCR3-positive than in CXCR3-negative naive cells.

UMI labels and 5' RACE were used to prepare the TRB cDNA libraries. With the 5' RACE reads reprocessed, TCRdb shows one record per CDR3 protein and no DNA. Its table records 60,000 to 65,000 distinct CDR3 sequences. These receptors lack a known antigen. Material for sequencing was naive CXCR3+ CD8+ T cells from blood. Subset noted: CD45RO-CCR7+CD27+CD95- naive CD8+ T cells expressing CXCR3 (TNR3+). The origin of the receptors is a human donor in good health. Some clones in this sample may be carry-over from other donors' samples.

This rearrangement joins TRBV27 to TRBJ2-3. CDR1 MNHEY and CDR2 SMNVEV come from the germline V gene (reference sequence). This CDR3 has 14 residues. This CDR3 is CASSLSVSTDTQYF.

The chain joins TRBV7-2 to TRBJ2-3; TCRdb's assignment of TRBD1 cannot be checked, as there is no DNA. Germline V lookup: CDR1 SGHTA, CDR2 FQGNSA. The CDR3 has 18 residues. The CDR3 reads CASSSPAGVGRGADTQYF.

The J gene is TRBJ2-4, the V gene TRBV28; absent DNA, TCRdb's TRBD1 call cannot be checked. CDR1 and CDR2 (germline): MDHEN, SYDVKM. There are 15 residues in the CDR3. This CDR3 reads CASSFRGVAKNIQYF. Full variable domain (outside the CDR3, taken from reference TRBV28 and TRBJ2-4): DVKVTQSSRYLVKRTGEKVFLECVQDMDHENMFWYRQDPGLGLRLIYFSYDVKMKEKGDIPEGYSVSREKKERFSLILESASTNQTSMYLCASSFRGVAKNIQYFGAGTRLSVL.

The chain recombines TRBV27 with TRBJ2-1. Germline V gives CDR1 MNHEY, CDR2 SMNVEV (reference sequence). The CDR3 loop spans 13 amino acids. The CDR3 loop reads CASSKSSYNEQFF.

This chain uses TRBV25-1 with TRBJ1-2; as DNA is missing, the TRBD1 call by TCRdb cannot be tested. CDR1 is MGHDK, CDR2 SYGVNS, per germline. The CDR3 runs 17 residues. The chain's CDR3 is CASSDSDRGRGNYGYTF.

The chain is built from TRBV29-1 and TRBJ2-7; TCRdb picks TRBD1, but there is no DNA to check that call. This CDR3 contains 16 residues. Germline V CDR1 and CDR2: SQVTM, ANQGSEA. The CDR3 is CSVGRAGAGTTYEQYF.

The gene calls are TRBV7-8 and TRBJ1-1; no DNA is available, so the TRBD1 call from TCRdb remains unchecked. Germline assignment: CDR1 SGHVS and CDR2 FQNEAQ. CDR3 length equals 15 residues. The CDR3 here is CASSLYRAANTEAFF.

V gene TRBV11-3 combines with J gene TRBJ1-1; TCRdb indicates TRBD1, and absent DNA this call remains unverified. The germline gives CDR1 SGHNT, CDR2 YENEEA. The CDR3 sequence is 12 residues long. The CDR3 loop reads CASSLAGPEAFF.

The CDR3 reads CATSRASDTQYF. This sequence joins TRBV15 and TRBJ2-3. There are 12 residues in the CDR3. Germline CDR1 and CDR2: LNHNV and YYDKDF (reference sequence).

This chain joins TRBV6-6 and TRBJ1-3; the TCRdb call, TRBD1, lacks DNA for checking. Looked up from germline, CDR1 is MNHNY and CDR2 is SVGAGI (reference sequence). This CDR3 is 17 amino acids long. The CDR3 spells CASSPPGQEVSGNTIYF.

This chain joins TRBV15 and TRBJ2-7. CDR1 is LNHNV, CDR2 YYDKDF, per germline (reference sequence). The CDR3 length is 15 residues. The chain's CDR3 is CATSRDFGSSYEQYF.

The chain uses TRBV29-1 and TRBJ2-1; TCRdb proposes TRBD1, but this gene call is untestable without DNA. Germline CDR1 SQVTM, CDR2 ANQGSEA. This CDR3 has 12 residues. The CDR3 here is CSAEGADNEQFF.

The V and J genes are TRBV29-1 and TRBJ2-7; TCRdb calls TRBD1, which cannot be checked without DNA. Germline CDR1 is SQVTM and CDR2 is ANQGSEA. This CDR3 is 12 amino acids long. The chain's CDR3 is CSAGTGDYEQYF.

This chain joins TRBV24-1 and TRBJ2-2; TCRdb's D gene call, TRBD1, goes unchecked for lack of DNA. Looked up from germline, CDR1 is KGHDR and CDR2 is SFDVKD. There are 15 residues in the CDR3. This CDR3 reads CATSHGLGETGGLFF.

This chain uses TRBV4-1 with TRBJ2-1. Germline-derived CDR1 and CDR2 are MGHRA and YSYEKL. The CDR3 length is 17 residues. The CDR3 loop is CASSQDMSAFSYNEQFF.

This CDR3 reads CASSSGTSYEQYF. The gene calls are TRBV5-6 and TRBJ2-7; the D call from TCRdb, TRBD2, cannot be confirmed without DNA. The CDR3 extends over 13 amino acids. Germline V gene sequence: CDR1 SGHDT, CDR2 YYEEEE. Drawing the rest from reference TRBV5-6 and TRBJ2-7, the complete variable domain is DAGVTQSPTHLIKTRGQQVTLRCSPKSGHDTVSWYQQALGQGPQFIFQYYEEEERQRGNFPDRFSGHQFPNYSSELNVNALLLGDSALYLCASSSGTSYEQYFGPGTRLTVT.

The chain combines TRBV7-9 with TRBJ2-7; the TRBD1 assignment by TCRdb is unverifiable without DNA. Germline CDR1 reads SEHNR; CDR2 reads FQNEAQ (reference sequence). This CDR3 comprises 15 residues. The CDR3 region is CASTPTGQNSYEQYF.

The chain links TRBV10-2 to TRBJ1-3; there is no DNA to check the TCRdb D call of TRBD1. The CDR3 runs 15 residues. Germline V gene data show CDR1 as WSHSY and CDR2 as SAAADI. CDR3 region: CASSESEDSGNTIYF.

This rearrangement joins TRBV7-9 to TRBJ2-2; without DNA, the TCRdb call of TRBD1 cannot be checked. The CDR3 is 11 residues long. Per the germline V gene, CDR1 is SEHNR and CDR2 is FQNEAQ (reference sequence). CDR3 protein: CASGTGGELFF.

This chain connects TRBV11-3 to TRBJ2-7; TCRdb gives TRBD1 as the D gene, but with no DNA this cannot be confirmed. This CDR3 region has 14 residues. Looked up from germline, CDR1 is SGHNT and CDR2 is YENEEA. CDR3 sequence: CASSRLGGAYEQYF.

The V and J genes are TRBV7-9 and TRBJ1-3. CDR3 length equals 15 residues. Germline CDR1 reads SEHNR; CDR2 reads FQNEAQ (reference sequence). This CDR3 reads CASSSREESGNTIYF.

The chain employs TRBV28 and TRBJ2-1; the D call from TCRdb, TRBD2, cannot be confirmed without DNA. The V gene's germline CDR1 is MDHEN and CDR2 SYDVKM. This CDR3 contains 18 residues. Here the CDR3 reads CASRKWTSGRSSYNEQFF.

The rearrangement uses TRBV29-1 and TRBJ2-5. Germline-derived CDR1 and CDR2 are SQVTM and ANQGSEA. This CDR3 region has 11 residues. CDR3 region: CSGYRVETQYF.

The V and J genes are TRBV28 and TRBJ1-3. Germline CDR1 and CDR2: MDHEN and SYDVKM. The CDR3 extends over 15 amino acids. The CDR3 reads CASSLLASSGNTIYF.

The chain joins TRBV18 to TRBJ2-3; TCRdb's D gene call, TRBD2, goes unchecked for lack of DNA. The germline V gene has CDR1 KGHSH and CDR2 LQKENI. CDR3 length equals 18 residues. The chain's CDR3 is CASSPTGLAGGSTDTQYF.

The chain employs TRBV12-3 or TRBV12-4 and TRBJ2-5. The CDR3 runs 11 residues. CDR3 amino acids: CASSFSETQYF.

This chain connects TRBV28 to TRBJ2-5; TCRdb lists TRBD2, though no DNA is available to test this call. This CDR3 spans 14 amino acids. The germline V gene encodes CDR1 MDHEN and CDR2 SYDVKM. CDR3 in amino acids: CATWPEGAFRTQYF.